A single sample is the source of the 14 T cell receptor beta chains below, sequenced in a study of PD-L1 blockade in urothelial cancer. Sequencing was performed with immunoSEQ multiplex PCR; in TCRdb, only in-frame clones are kept and a portion is missing. Among around 66,000 clones listed, approximately 78% were seen once. Time point meaning: pretreatment peripheral blood. The sequenced sample was PBMCs, obtained around atezolizumab (anti-PD-L1) treatment. These receptors were obtained from a man in his 70s with urothelial cancer.

The chain recombines TRBV6-1 with TRBJ2-1; D possibly corresponds to TRBD1 (7 bases). Germline CDR1 MNHNS, CDR2 SASEGT. V lost 0 bases and J 7 bases, leaving 22 bases between the germline ends. This CDR3 has 18 amino acids. The CDR3 sequence is CASSEAYGGRGNINEQFF. The DNA for the CDR3 is TGTGCCAGCAGTGAAGCATACGGGGGCAGGGGGAATATAAATGAGCAGTTCTTC.

The genes are TRBV7-9 and TRBJ2-5; D perhaps matches TRBD1 (6 bases). The germline gives CDR1 SEHNR, CDR2 FQNEAQ (reference sequence). CDR3 length: 14 amino acids. The V and J ends lost 3 bases and 8 bases respectively, with 16 bases between them. This chain's CDR3 is CASSFEDRSSTQYF. For the CDR3, the DNA is TGTGCCAGCAGCTTTGAAGACAGGTCCAGCACCCAGTACTTC.

The chain has TRBV25-1 and TRBJ2-3, with D maybe TRBD2 (6 bases). The CDR3 consists of 13 residues. The germline V gene has CDR1 MGHDK and CDR2 SYGVNS. V was shortened by 5 bases and J by 3 bases, with 9 bases between the two germline ends. The DNA of the CDR3 is TGTGCCAGCAGTCCCGGAGGGACAGATACGCAGTATTTT. Translated, it gives CASSPGGTDTQYF.

The chain links TRBV5-1 to TRBJ1-5; D uncertain. Trimming took 4 bases from V and 0 from J, leaving 8 bases between them. This CDR3 contains 14 residues. Germline V lookup: CDR1 SGHRS, CDR2 YFSETQ. DNA of the CDR3: TGCGCCAGCAGCCCCCCGTATAGCAATCAGCCCCAGCATTTT. Its protein is CASSPPYSNQPQHF.

The rearrangement links TRBV18 to TRBJ2-5; 7 nucleotides match TRBD1. CDR1 is KGHSH, CDR2 LQKENI, per germline. The ends lost 2 bases at V and 1 base at J; junction bases unmatched: 1. The CDR3 has 14 amino acids. The CDR3 DNA reads TGTGCCAGCTCACCATGGGACAGCCAAGAGACCCAGTACTTC. The encoded protein is CASSPWDSQETQYF.

V and J are TRBV4-2 and TRBJ2-3; 13 bases align to TRBD2. J gave up 4 bases and V 1 base, and 5 bases lay outside the gene matches. There are 17 residues in the CDR3. CDR1 is LGHNA, CDR2 YNFKEQ, per germline. This CDR3 reads CASSQGTSGSIADTQYF. In nucleotides, the CDR3 is TGTGCCAGCAGCCAAGGGACTAGCGGGAGTATTGCAGATACGCAGTATTTT.

This chain joins TRBV2 and TRBJ1-2, with D possibly being TRBD1 (6 bases). The V gene's germline CDR1 is SNHLY and CDR2 FYNNEI. The CDR3 sequence is 14 residues long. Trimming removed 4 bases from V and 2 bases from J, with 11 bases in between. The CDR3 is CASSVNRANYGYTF. DNA for the CDR3: TGTGCCAGCAGTGTGAACAGGGCCAACTATGGCTACACCTTC.

The genes are TRBV5-1 and TRBJ2-7; D gene unclear. CDR1 is SGHRS and CDR2 is YFSETQ in the germline V gene. The CDR3 sequence is 11 residues long. Between the trimmed V and J ends, which lost 1 base and 5 bases, there was a span of 4 bases. The CDR3 sequence is CASSLSHEQYF. Here the CDR3 DNA reads TGCGCCAGCAGCTTGAGCCACGAGCAGTACTTC.

This clone was counted a single time. V and J are TRBV4-3 and TRBJ2-7, with a possible D match to TRBD2 (5 bases). The germline CDR1 and CDR2 sequences are LGHNA and YSLEER. Trimming cost V 1 base and J 4 bases, with 11 bases left between them. The CDR3 is 14 amino acids. CDR3 nucleotide sequence: TGCGCCAGCAGCCAAGGGATGAGGGTTTACGAGCAGTACTTC. Its protein product is CASSQGMRVYEQYF.

The rearrangement uses TRBV6-1 and TRBJ1-2, with 7 bases matching TRBD1. CDR3 length: 17 residues. Germline loops: CDR1 MNHNS, CDR2 SASEGT. V lost 0 bases and J lost 6; bases outside the gene matches: 13. The CDR3 DNA follows: TGTGCCAGCAGTGAAGCCCGGGACAGCCACCGGGGTGATGGCTACACCTTC. Translated, it gives CASSEARDSHRGDGYTF.

The chain combines TRBV19 with TRBJ2-3, with TRBD1 matching over 8 bases. The V and J ends lost 4 bases and 3 bases, in that order; junction bases with no gene match: 3. In germline, CDR1 is LNHDA, CDR2 SQIVND (reference sequence). The CDR3 loop spans 14 amino acids. The CDR3 nucleotides read TGTGCCAGTAGTACCGACAGGGGAACAGATACGCAGTATTTT. It specifies CASSTDRGTDTQYF.

This chain uses TRBV19 with TRBJ1-1, with no clear D. The CDR3 runs to 14 residues. Germline loops: CDR1 LNHDA, CDR2 SQIVND (reference sequence). The ends were cut back, 7 bases at V and 4 bases at J, with 16 bases in the middle. The CDR3 here is CASTATKSVTEAFF. For the CDR3, the DNA is TGTGCCAGTACCGCTACTAAGTCGGTCACTGAAGCTTTCTTT. The entire variable domain, with the rest obtained from reference TRBV19 and TRBJ1-1, is as follows: DGGITQSPKYLFRKEGQNVTLSCEQNLNHDAMYWYRQDPGQGLRLIYYSQIVNDFQKGDIAEGYSVSREKKESFPLTVTSAQKNPTAFYLCASTATKSVTEAFFGQGTRLTVV.

This sequence joins TRBV6-5 and TRBJ2-7; the D is unclear. V lost 4 bases and J lost 3, with 10 bases in between. Germline V CDR1 and CDR2: MNHEY, SVGAGI. The CDR3 covers 13 residues. The CDR3 protein is CASSSYPYYEQYF. The CDR3 DNA reads TGTGCCAGCAGTTCCTACCCTTACTACGAGCAGTACTTC.

This clone was picked up many times. The gene calls are TRBV28 and TRBJ1-5; D is perhaps TRBD1 (6 bases). V was pared by 2 bases and J by 4 bases, with 9 bases between. Germline CDR1 MDHEN, CDR2 SYDVKM. There are 14 residues in the CDR3. CDR3 in amino acids: CASSLRTDNQPQHF. CDR3 nucleotide sequence: TGTGCCAGCAGTTTAAGGACAGATAATCAGCCCCAGCATTTT. The full variable domain, with the rest looked up from reference TRBV28 and TRBJ1-5, is DVKVTQSSRYLVKRTGEKVFLECVQDMDHENMFWYRQDPGLGLRLIYFSYDVKMKEKGDIPEGYSVSREKKERFSLILESASTNQTSMYLCASSLRTDNQPQHFGDGTRLSIL.